These T cell receptor beta chains were read from a single sample in a study of blood T cell repertoires in COVID-19. Libraries were prepared by immunoSEQ multiplex PCR; TCRdb keeps only in-frame clonotypes and omits some of them. The repertoire has under 250,000 clones, around nine tenths of them found once; the top ten carry around 3.7%. Sequenced input: PBMCs or T cells enriched from blood (not recorded which). These TCRs come from a young woman with acute COVID-19. Each CDR3 is given with its conserved first and last residue. The D gene is left open where the match is weak. Not every row has a clone size; where given, it reads once, few, many or a size class.

cdr3_length	d_call	v_call	clone_size	j_call	cdr3_aa	cdr3_nt
16	TRBD1	TRBV19	.	TRBJ1-5	CASSIRDRGHNQPQHF	TGTGCCAGTAGTATACGGGACAGGGGACACAATCAGCCCCAGCATTTT
15	.	TRBV7-3	.	TRBJ2-1	CASSLRGRLSNEQFF	TGTGCCAGCAGCTTAAGGGGCAGGCTCTCCAATGAGCAGTTCTTC
12	.	TRBV10-1	.	TRBJ2-7	CASTGGRGEQYF	TGCGCCAGCACCGGGGGAAGGGGCGAGCAGTACTTC
15	TRBD1	TRBV11-2	.	TRBJ1-3	CASSLLQGAGNTIYF	TGTGCCAGCAGCTTACTACAGGGGGCGGGAAACACCATATATTTT
15	TRBD1	TRBV30	.	TRBJ1-5	CAWSWGGTGDQPQHF	TGTGCCTGGAGCTGGGGAGGGACAGGGGATCAGCCCCAGCATTTT
12	.	TRBV10-1	.	TRBJ2-7	CASSEARMEQYF	TGCGCCAGCAGTGAGGCGAGAATGGAGCAGTACTTC
16	.	TRBV7-2	.	TRBJ1-2	CASSLGAGPTNYGYTF	TGTGCCAGCAGCTTAGGAGCAGGGCCCACTAACTATGGCTACACCTTC
13	.	TRBV6-4	.	TRBJ1-1	CASRQKSNTEAFF	TGTGCCAGCAGACAGAAGTCGAACACTGAAGCTTTCTTT
14	.	TRBV27	.	TRBJ1-2	CASSPGGSPYGYTF	TGTGCCAGCAGTCCCGGGGGGTCCCCCTATGGCTACACCTTC
14	TRBD1	TRBV5-1	once	TRBJ1-1	CASSITGENTEAFF	TGCGCCAGCAGCATTACAGGGGAGAACACTGAAGCTTTCTTT
12	TRBD1	TRBV29-1	.	TRBJ2-1	CSVGTGAHEQFF	TGCAGCGTTGGGACAGGGGCGCATGAGCAGTTCTTC
17	.	TRBV7-2	.	TRBJ2-3	CASSLLLWAQETDTQYF	TGTGCCAGCAGCTTACTCCTGTGGGCGCAGGAAACAGATACGCAGTATTTT
12	.	TRBV29-1	.	TRBJ1-1	CSATGKGTEAFF	TGCAGCGCAACAGGGAAGGGCACTGAAGCTTTCTTT
14	TRBD1	TRBV6-5	.	TRBJ2-7	CATLGDRTSYEQYF	TGTGCCACCCTCGGGGACAGGACATCCTACGAGCAGTACTTC
15	.	TRBV4-3	.	TRBJ2-7	CASSQEGGGTYEQYF	TGCGCCAGCAGCCAAGAAGGGGGGGGTACCTACGAGCAGTACTTC
15	.	TRBV7-9	.	TRBJ1-1	CASTVGRGVNTEAFF	TGTGCCAGCACCGTCGGAAGAGGCGTGAACACTGAAGCTTTCTTT
14	TRBD1	TRBV5-4	.	TRBJ2-7	CASSSGTGGYEQYF	TGTGCCAGCAGCTCCGGGACAGGGGGCTACGAGCAGTACTTC
16	.	TRBV4-1	few	TRBJ1-5	CASRQSLGSGNQPQHF	TGCGCCAGTAGACAGTCATTGGGGTCGGGCAATCAGCCCCAGCATTTT
17	TRBD2	TRBV5-1	.	TRBJ2-1	CASSPGTSGGIDNEQFF	TGCGCCAGCAGCCCCGGGACTAGCGGGGGCATCGACAATGAGCAGTTCTTC
15	.	TRBV6-5	.	TRBJ2-7	CASSRRDILSYEQYF	TGTGCCAGCAGCCGACGGGACATCTTATCCTACGAGCAGTACTTC
14	.	TRBV13	.	TRBJ1-1	CASSLGGPNTEAFF	TGTGCCAGCAGCTTGGGCGGGCCCAACACTGAAGCTTTCTTT
13	.	TRBV29-1	.	TRBJ1-5	CSVTDSWNQPQHF	TGCAGCGTTACGGACAGTTGGAATCAGCCCCAGCATTTT
13	.	TRBV2	.	TRBJ1-1	CASIEQGNTEAFF	TGTGCCAGCATAGAACAGGGTAATACTGAAGCTTTCTTT
13	.	TRBV24-1	.	TRBJ2-1	CATSMGGYNEQFF	TGTGCCACCAGTATGGGGGGCTACAATGAGCAGTTCTTC
13	.	TRBV5-1	.	TRBJ1-5	CASSQEGNQPQHF	TGCGCCAGCAGCCAAGAGGGTAATCAGCCCCAGCATTTT
14	.	TRBV5-4	.	TRBJ2-7	CASSLGLGPYEQYF	TGTGCCAGCAGCTTGGGTCTGGGCCCCTACGAGCAGTACTTC
14	.	TRBV5-5	.	TRBJ2-3	CASSLTGSADTQYF	TGTGCCAGCAGCTTGACAGGGTCGGCAGATACGCAGTATTTT
14	.	TRBV25-1	few	TRBJ1-5	CASSEGSGRQPQHF	TGTGCCAGCAGTGAGGGCAGCGGCCGACAGCCCCAGCATTTT
14	.	TRBV7-8	.	TRBJ2-1	CASSPLGALNEQFF	TGTGCCAGCAGCCCTCTGGGGGCCCTCAATGAGCAGTTCTTC
14	TRBD1	TRBV7-9	.	TRBJ2-1	CASSLGQGYNEQFF	TGTGCCAGCAGCCTTGGACAGGGCTACAATGAGCAGTTCTTC
14	TRBD1	TRBV6-5	once	TRBJ2-2	CASSVGQLIGELFF	TGTGCCAGCAGCGTGGGACAGCTAATCGGGGAGCTGTTTTTT
15	TRBD2	TRBV7-2	once	TRBJ2-5	CASSTKRGGGETQYF	TGTGCCAGCAGCACTAAACGTGGGGGAGGGGAGACCCAGTACTTC
17	TRBD1	TRBV5-1	.	TRBJ2-1	CASSVRQGLSSYNEQFF	TGCGCCAGCAGCGTCCGACAGGGGTTGAGCTCCTACAATGAGCAGTTCTTC
14	TRBD1	TRBV30	once	TRBJ1-1	CAWSLQGASTEAFF	TGTGCCTGGAGTCTTCAGGGGGCAAGCACTGAAGCTTTCTTT
14	TRBD1	TRBV6-5	.	TRBJ2-7	CASSSRTGGNEQYF	TGTGCCAGCAGTTCCCGGACAGGGGGGAACGAGCAGTACTTC